Shown below are 18 T cell receptor beta chains from a single sample sequenced in a study of T cell changes during pregnancy in multiple sclerosis. The data were produced by immunoSEQ multiplex PCR, yet TCRdb's version contains in-frame clones alone and is incomplete. The table includes about 11,000 clones, around 94% detected once. The sequences come from CD4+ T cells from peripheral blood mononuclear cells, collected before pregnancy. Receptors were obtained from a female donor with multiple sclerosis, enrolled in a pregnancy study.

The chain employs TRBV27 and TRBJ2-6; 7 bases match TRBD1. Trimming took 2 bases from V and 0 from J; bases not matched to a gene: 10. The CDR3 is 19 residues long. Germline loops: CDR1 MNHEY, CDR2 SMNVEV (reference sequence). The CDR3: CASSLNRGKGASGANVLTF. The CDR3 DNA sequence: TGTGCCAGCAGTTTAAACAGGGGAAAAGGCGCCTCTGGGGCCAACGTCCTGACTTTC.

The chain employs TRBV14 and TRBJ2-5; 11 nucleotides align to TRBD2. This CDR3 has 20 amino acids. J was trimmed by 1 base and V by 5 bases; bases with no gene match: 18. In germline, CDR1 is SGHDN, CDR2 FVKESK. The CDR3 bases are TGTGCCAGCAGCAAGCTAGCGGGGGGAACCACGAGGCCACCCCAAGAGACCCAGTACTTC. Translation gives CASSKLAGGTTRPPQETQYF.

The rearrangement links TRBV5-6 to TRBJ2-2; D unclear. CDR3 length: 13 residues. CDR1 and CDR2 from the germline V gene are SGHDT and YYEEEE. V lost 5 bases and J lost 7, with 12 bases in between. CDR3 sequence: CASRNTYHGELFF. CDR3 bases: TGTGCCAGCAGAAATACCTACCACGGGGAGCTGTTTTTT.

This clone was seen a single time. V usage is TRBV19 and J usage is TRBJ1-2, with D maybe TRBD1 (5 bases). Per germline, CDR1 LNHDA and CDR2 SQIVND (reference sequence). This CDR3 spans 13 amino acids. Trimming took 2 bases from V and 6 from J, leaving 10 bases between them. Here the CDR3 DNA reads TGTGCCAGTAGTATAACAGGCACCGATGGCTACACCTTC. As protein: CASSITGTDGYTF.

The chain carries TRBV7-8 and TRBJ2-6; D may be TRBD1 (5 bases). CDR1 is SGHVS and CDR2 is FQNEAQ in the germline V gene. The CDR3 extends over 17 amino acids. Trimming took 3 bases from V and 0 from J, leaving 12 bases between them. CDR3 nucleotides: TGTGCCAGCAGCTTGGGCAGGGAAACCTCTGGGGCCAACGTCCTGACTTTC. It is translated as CASSLGRETSGANVLTF.

The CDR3 region is CASSDVRTANYGYTF. DNA for the CDR3: TGTGCCAGCAGTGACGTAAGGACAGCAAACTATGGCTACACCTTC. This rearrangement joins TRBV6-1 to TRBJ1-2; tentatively, D is TRBD1 (6 bases). CDR1 is MNHNS and CDR2 is SASEGT in the germline V gene. V was trimmed by 3 bases and J by 2 bases, leaving 13 bases between them. The CDR3 consists of 15 residues.

The genes are TRBV25-1 and TRBJ2-7; 9 bases match TRBD2. The CDR3 extends over 14 amino acids. CDR1 and CDR2 from the germline V gene are MGHDK and SYGVNS. Trimming took 6 bases from V and 2 from J; bases not matched to a gene: 5. The CDR3 loop reads CASSPAGGPYEQYF. CDR3 coding DNA: TGTGCCAGCAGCCCCGCGGGGGGGCCCTACGAGCAGTACTTC.

The V gene is TRBV2, the J gene TRBJ1-1; a weak D match, TRBD1 (5 bases). The germline V gene has CDR1 SNHLY and CDR2 FYNNEI. V dropped 2 bases and J dropped 5 bases, with 12 bases sitting between them. The length of the CDR3 is 14 residues. CDR3 DNA: TGTGCCAGCAGTGAACTAGGGGATCTGACTGAAGCTTTCTTT. Translation gives CASSELGDLTEAFF.

Here the CDR3 DNA reads TGTGCCAGCAGTGAAGTTTCGACTAGCGGTAACAATGAGCAGTTCTTC. Translating gives CASSEVSTSGNNEQFF. This chain connects TRBV6-1 to TRBJ2-1, with 9 bases lining up with TRBD2. The ends lost 1 base at V and 5 bases at J; junction bases unmatched: 6. There are 16 residues in the CDR3. Looked up from germline, CDR1 is MNHNS and CDR2 is SASEGT.

J is TRBJ1-5 and V is TRBV29-1, with D possibly TRBD1 on 6 matching bases. There are 14 residues in the CDR3. V was trimmed by 4 bases and J by 0 bases, leaving 10 bases between them. Germline assignment: CDR1 SQVTM and CDR2 ANQGSEA. Here the CDR3 reads CSVAGGASNQPQHF. CDR3 bases: TGCAGCGTTGCGGGGGGGGCTAGCAATCAGCCCCAGCATTTT. Combining the CDR3 with reference TRBV29-1 and TRBJ1-5 gives the whole variable domain SAVISQKPSRDICQRGTSLTIQCQVDSQVTMMFWYRQQPGQSLTLIATANQGSEATYESGFVIDKFPISRPNLTFSTLTVSNMSPEDSSIYLCSVAGGASNQPQHFGDGTRLSIL.

The V and J genes are TRBV19 and TRBJ2-2, with TRBD1 identical over 9 bases. Trimming at V came to 6 bases and at J to 4 bases, leaving 15 bases not matched to a gene. CDR1 LNHDA and CDR2 SQIVND come from the germline V gene (reference sequence). This CDR3 comprises 18 residues. The CDR3 protein is CASRHSGTGSVGTGELFF. The CDR3, as DNA: TGTGCCAGTAGACACTCCGGGACAGGGTCGGTTGGCACCGGGGAGCTGTTTTTT.

The chain is built from TRBV29-1 and TRBJ1-2, with D uncertain. From germline, CDR1 is SQVTM and CDR2 ANQGSEA. V dropped 4 bases and J dropped 3 bases, with 6 bases sitting between them. CDR3 length equals 11 residues. The CDR3 here is CSVARDYGYTF. CDR3 sequence (DNA): TGCAGCGTTGCCCGTGACTATGGCTACACCTTC.

The chain employs TRBV5-1 and TRBJ1-5; D may be TRBD1 (5 bases). The CDR3 consists of 15 residues. Trimming took 4 bases from V and 0 from J, leaving 11 bases between them. Germline V lookup: CDR1 SGHRS, CDR2 YFSETQ. The CDR3 spells CASSPTGDSNQPQHF. The CDR3, as DNA: TGCGCCAGCAGCCCCACGGGGGATAGCAATCAGCCCCAGCATTTT. Based on the CDR3 plus reference TRBV5-1 and TRBJ1-5, the full variable domain is KAGVTQTPRYLIKTRGQQVTLSCSPISGHRSVSWYQQTPGQGLQFLFEYFSETQRNKGNFPGRFSGRQFSNSRSEMNVSTLELGDSALYLCASSPTGDSNQPQHFGDGTRLSIL.

This clone was found once. The V and J genes are TRBV14 and TRBJ2-2; TRBD2 might be the D (6 bases). Trimming pared 1 base from V and 4 bases from J, leaving 13 bases between. This CDR3 has 16 amino acids. CDR1 SGHDN and CDR2 FVKESK come from the germline V gene. CDR3: CASSQGDSSSTGELFF. As DNA, the CDR3 is TGTGCCAGCAGCCAAGGGGACTCTAGCAGCACCGGGGAGCTGTTTTTT.

The V gene is TRBV6-5, the J gene TRBJ1-1, with a possible D match to TRBD1 (5 bases). The CDR3 covers 15 residues. V was clipped by 5 bases and J by 3 bases, with 16 bases between them. In germline, CDR1 is MNHEY, CDR2 SVGAGI. The CDR3 nucleotides read TGTGCCAGCAGTAAACTATTTCGGGGGTACACTGAAGCTTTCTTT. It specifies CASSKLFRGYTEAFF.

This chain connects TRBV12-5 to TRBJ1-3, with TRBD1 matching 9 bases. CDR3 length: 15 residues. The V gene end was trimmed by 6 bases and the J gene end by 2 bases; junction bases not matched to a gene: 5. Germline CDR1 reads LGHNT; CDR2 reads FRNRAP. Here the CDR3 reads CASGKGTGPGNTIYF. CDR3 nucleotides: TGTGCTAGTGGCAAAGGGACAGGGCCTGGAAACACCATATATTTT. The full variable domain, rest sourced from reference TRBV12-5 and TRBJ1-3, is DARVTQTPRHKVTEMGQEVTMRCQPILGHNTVFWYRQTMMQGLELLAYFRNRAPLDDSGMPKDRFSAEMPDATLATLKIQPSEPRDSAVYFCASGKGTGPGNTIYFGEGSWLTVV.

J is TRBJ1-1 and V is TRBV29-1; 8 bases align to TRBD1. This CDR3 has 13 amino acids. Per germline, CDR1 SQVTM and CDR2 ANQGSEA. V trimming: 7 bases; J trimming: 0 bases; junction bases outside the gene matches: 4. CDR3 sequence reads: CSAGQGMNTEAFF. In DNA, the CDR3 is TGCAGCGCAGGACAGGGTATGAACACTGAAGCTTTCTTT.

The table lists this clone with a few counts. The V call is TRBV7-8, the J call TRBJ1-1; the D gene is possibly TRBD1 (6 bases). Trimming cost V 6 bases and J 1 base, with 12 bases left between them. The CDR3 is 14 amino acids. Germline values: CDR1 SGHVS, CDR2 FQNEAQ. DNA for the CDR3: TGTGCCAGCAGGACGGGGGGCAAGAACACTGAAGCTTTCTTT. Translating it yields CASRTGGKNTEAFF.